The sequence of this TCR beta chain was determined in a study of control samples from healthy donors and cancer patients. Assay: immunoSEQ multiplex PCR; the TCRdb copy retains only in-frame clones and omits some. The table includes about 170,000 clones, roughly 90% detected once. CDR1 SGHTS and CDR2 YDEGEE come from the germline V gene. The V end lost 4 bases, the J end lost 6 bases, and 13 bases lay between the germline ends. The CDR3 sequence is 13 residues long. This rearrangement joins TRBV5-8 to TRBJ2-5; TRBD2 might be the D (5 bases). This TCR came from a man aged 30 to 39 in good health. Sequenced input: blood. The CDR3 nucleotides read TGTGCCAGCAGCCTGAGGAGGTTTCAGACCCAGTACTTC. It is translated as CASSLRRFQTQYF.